The sequence of this T cell receptor (beta chain) was determined in a study of identical twins. Study-wide results and limits: The authors noted that invariant MAIT and iNKT cells could partly confound zero-insertion analyses. Less excess twin sharing appeared in beta out-of-frame sequences.

The cDNA had a unique molecular identifier and a template-switch universal primer site. TCRdb fed the 5' RACE reads into MiXCR, producing one record per CDR3 protein. Among some 630,000 distinct CDR3 sequences, about 7% were seen once, and the ten largest hold 1.6%. About this clonotype itself: As yet, its antigen is unknown.

CDR1 is MNHEY, CDR2 SMNVEV, per germline (reference sequence). CDR3 length: 19 amino acids. J gave up 0 bases and V 5 bases, and 12 bases lay outside the gene matches. These same records also appear under a second study, on yellow fever vaccine responses in identical twins.

The sample comprised PBMCs. The sequence was obtained from a woman under 30 in good health. The rearrangement links TRBV27 to TRBJ2-1; 11 nucleotides align to TRBD2. Here the CDR3 DNA reads TGTGCCAGCAGTCCTAACTCAAGACTAGCGGGGAGCTCCTACAATGAGCAGTTCTTC. Encoded protein: CASSPNSRLAGSSYNEQFF.